Detailed here is one TCR beta chain. Its antigen is unknown. With V trimmed by 5 bases and J by 4 bases, 17 bases remained unmatched. CDR3 length equals 18 residues. The germline CDR1 and CDR2 sequences are SNHLY and FYNNEI. The data belong to a study of T cell responses to AZD1222 COVID-19 vaccine. Study-wide findings and caveats: Females outnumbered males among donors, who were mostly white British; clonal diversity was possibly underestimated. When two AZD1222 doses had been given, Spike-specific TCR breadth and depth rose.

Some clones are missing from TCRdb's copy, which holds only in-frame ones; the method was immunoSEQ multiplex PCR. The sample records about 100,000 clones, about 92% being singletons. The starting material was peripheral blood, obtained 28 days after the second AZD1222 dose. The clonotype originates from an adult who received the AZD1222 COVID-19 vaccine. This chain connects TRBV2 to TRBJ1-5, with 7 bases lining up with TRBD1. The CDR3 loop reads CASSTAVLQGKRNQPQHF. The CDR3 coding sequence is TGTGCCAGCAGTACCGCGGTGTTACAGGGGAAAAGAAATCAGCCCCAGCATTTT.